Presented here are 2 T cell receptor beta chains from one specimen sequenced in a study of regulatory T cells in long-lasting Graves disease. Time point defined: newly diagnosed GD, antithyroid drugs for less than 3 months. PBMC-extracted RNA yielded the TCR library. CDR3-region Arm-PCR and iRepertoire HTBI primers produced the TCR beta libraries. One entry per CDR3 protein, called by TCRdb with MiXCR from the multiplex PCR reads. The table lists 350,000 to 550,000 distinct CDR3 sequences, 12% to 15% of them singletons. These data also formed part of another study, on T cells in Graves' hyperthyroidism and ophthalmopathy.

This material consisted of peripheral blood mononuclear cells (PBMCs), taken at new diagnosis, from a patient treated with antithyroid drugs. Source of these receptors: a woman between 50 and 59 years old with Graves disease.

CDR3 sequence reads: CASSTRTGKSYEQYF. The CDR3 coding sequence is TGTGCCAGCAGCACAAGGACAGGGAAGAGCTACGAGCAGTACTTC. This rearrangement joins TRBV14 to TRBJ2-7, with TRBD1 identical over 8 bases. With 5 bases clipped from V and 3 bases from J, the junction kept 9 bases outside the gene matches. CDR3 size: 15 residues. Germline lookup yields CDR1 SGHDN and CDR2 FVKESK.

Regarding this clonotype: Being one base from a much bigger clone, this may be a read error. V usage is TRBV6-1 and J usage is TRBJ1-2; no reliable D call. CDR1 MNHNS and CDR2 SASEGT come from the germline V gene. This CDR3 contains 15 residues. For the CDR3, the DNA is TGTGCCAGCAGTCAATCACCCACGCGGATTTATGGCTACATCTTC. It is translated as CASSQSPTRIYGYIF.